This TCR beta chain was recovered during a study of control samples from healthy donors and cancer patients. The CDR3 spans 13 residues. The V end lost 8 bases, the J end lost 2 bases, and 10 bases lay between the germline ends. CDR1 is MNHEY and CDR2 is SVGAGI in the germline V gene. TCRdb's copy holds only in-frame clones and misses some; the assay was immunoSEQ multiplex PCR. The profile shows approximately 89,000 clones, about 83% of them singletons. This clone has only one observation. V and J are TRBV6-5 and TRBJ1-5; possibly TRBD1 for D (5 bases). Sequencing was carried out using blood. The receptor was isolated from a middle-aged woman in good health. The DNA for the CDR3 is TGTGCCAGCTGGGGGAATGGCAATCAGCCCCAGCATTTT. Protein sequence: CASWGNGNQPQHF.